This is a list of T cell receptor beta chains from one sample in a study of human thymus T cells. Data came from immunoSEQ multiplex PCR; TCRdb stores just in-frame clones and leaves some out. The sample consists of 100,000 to 150,000 clones, about 94% of them appearing once. Sequencing input: thymus tissue. The receptors stem from a boy under two years old with a congenital heart defect but otherwise immunologically healthy. Each CDR3 is given with its conserved first and last residue. The D gene is left open where the match is weak. Size is omitted from some rows. Given values are once, few, many or a class for expanded clones.

D	V	size	J	CDR3	DNA
.	TRBV6-5	.	TRBJ1-6	CASSEAPPLHF	TGTGCCAGCAGTGAAGCGCCCCCCCTCCACTTT
TRBD2	TRBV5-1	.	TRBJ2-7	CASSLGVGAGDSYEQYF	TGCGCCAGCAGCTTGGGAGTTGGCGCGGGGGACTCCTACGAGCAGTACTTC
.	TRBV19	.	TRBJ2-7	CASSIGRGPYEQYF	TGTGCCAGTAGTATAGGCAGGGGACCCTACGAGCAGTACTTC
TRBD2	TRBV29-1	once	TRBJ2-7	CSVEDQGSGAPYEQYF	TGCAGCGTTGAAGATCAGGGTAGCGGGGCCCCCTACGAGCAGTACTTC
TRBD2	TRBV19	once	TRBJ2-1	CASSIALAGGSSYNEQFF	TGTGCCAGTAGTATAGCACTAGCGGGGGGGTCATCGTACAATGAGCAGTTCTTC
.	TRBV6-5	.	TRBJ2-1	CASSYSTNNEQFF	TGTGCCAGCAGTTACTCGACCAACAATGAGCAGTTCTTC
.	TRBV21-1	few	TRBJ1-6	CASSSRKGSSPLHF	TGTGCCAGCAGCAGCCGGAAAGGAAGTTCACCCCTCCACTTT
TRBD1	TRBV11-3	.	TRBJ2-7	CASSFFRDRVSYEQYF	TGTGCCAGCAGCTTTTTCCGGGACAGGGTCTCCTACGAGCAGTACTTC
TRBD2	TRBV14	.	TRBJ2-7	CASSHPVTSGGAWEQYF	TGTGCCAGCAGCCACCCTGTTACTAGCGGGGGGGCTTGGGAGCAGTACTTC
TRBD1	TRBV7-9	few	TRBJ1-1	CASSNSRDSEKMNTEAFF	TGTGCCAGCAGCAACTCCCGGGACAGCGAGAAAATGAACACTGAAGCTTTCTTT
.	TRBV19	.	TRBJ1-5	CASSGRFPSNQPQHF	TGTGCCAGTAGTGGGCGGTTTCCTAGCAATCAGCCCCAGCATTTT
TRBD2	TRBV6-1	once	TRBJ2-7	CASSVPSGGVEQYF	TGTGCCAGCAGTGTGCCTAGCGGGGGGGTCGAGCAGTACTTC
TRBD2	TRBV9	.	TRBJ2-1	CASSKGLAGGRYEQFF	TGTGCCAGCAGCAAGGGACTAGCGGGGGGGCGCTATGAGCAGTTCTTC
.	TRBV6-5	.	TRBJ1-6	CASSKGVGSPLHF	TGTGCCAGCAGCAAAGGTGTCGGTTCACCCCTCCACTTT
.	TRBV5-6	.	TRBJ1-1	CASSQYYTEAFF	TGTGCCAGCAGCCAATATTACACTGAAGCTTTCTTT
.	TRBV28	.	TRBJ1-6	CASSTTTNTYNSPLHF	TGTGCCAGCAGTACTACGACAAATACCTATAATTCACCCCTCCACTTT
TRBD1	TRBV5-1	.	TRBJ2-1	CASSLVQGARNEQFF	TGCGCCAGCAGCTTGGTACAGGGGGCGCGGAATGAGCAGTTCTTC
.	TRBV11-3	.	TRBJ1-3	CASSLGGRPSGNTIYF	TGTGCCAGCAGCTTAGGGGGCAGACCCTCTGGAAACACCATATATTTT
TRBD1	TRBV7-9	.	TRBJ1-2	CASSLRGGDYGYTF	TGTGCCAGCAGCTTAAGAGGGGGCGACTATGGCTACACCTTC
.	TRBV2	.	TRBJ2-5	CARSGKNQETQYF	TGTGCCAGATCGGGGAAGAACCAAGAGACCCAGTACTTC
TRBD1	TRBV14	.	TRBJ1-2	CASSEDRVRDGYTF	TGTGCCAGCAGCGAGGACAGGGTTAGGGATGGCTACACCTTC
.	TRBV5-1	.	TRBJ2-2	CASSFSDTGELFF	TGCGCCAGCAGTTTTAGCGACACCGGGGAGCTGTTTTTT
.	TRBV5-4	once	TRBJ2-2	CASSLAPTGVTGELFF	TGTGCCAGCAGCTTGGCCCCGACAGGCGTCACCGGGGAGCTGTTTTTT
.	TRBV11-2	few	TRBJ2-2	CASSLTGELFF	TGTGCCAGCAGCCTAACCGGGGAGCTGTTTTTT
.	TRBV6-5	.	TRBJ2-2	CASRPGTGELFF	TGTGCCAGCAGGCCTGGGACCGGGGAGCTGTTTTTT
.	TRBV7-2	.	TRBJ2-3	CASSLEGDLYFTDTQYF	TGTGCCAGCAGCTTAGAAGGGGACTTGTACTTCACAGATACGCAGTATTTT